These 23 T cell receptor beta chains originate from one sample sequenced in a study of Graves' ophthalmopathy and Graves' hyperthyroidism. Transcripts of RNA were the source for amplifying TCR beta CDR3 regions. RT-PCR in the first round used HTBI primers; a second-round multiplex PCR followed. TCRdb re-analysed the multiplex PCR reads in MiXCR, keeping a single row per CDR3 protein. The data show around 1,000,000 distinct CDR3 sequences, 35% to 45% seen once. Material: peripheral blood or thyroid tissue (not recorded which). These receptors originate from an adult man with Graves' hyperthyroidism.

The chain combines TRBV12-3 or TRBV12-4 with TRBJ1-2, with D unresolved. The CDR3 is 12 residues long. The V end was cut by 5 bases, the J end by 10 bases, with 14 bases between. The CDR3 loop reads CASSLHRADYTF. In DNA form, the CDR3 reads TGTGCCAGCAGTCTGCACCGGGCCGACTACACCTTC.

This clonotype was counted at least ten times. The chain combines TRBV2 with TRBJ1-2; D is undetermined. The CDR3 runs to 12 residues. Germline CDR1 reads SNHLY; CDR2 reads FYNNEI. Trimming shortened V by 7 bases and J by 7 bases, and 13 bases separated the two germline ends. The CDR3 DNA follows: TGTGCCAGCATCTTGGCTCGGGCTGGCTACACCTTC. Protein sequence: CASILARAGYTF. Based on the CDR3 plus reference TRBV2 and TRBJ1-2, the full variable domain is EPEVTQTPSHQVTQMGQEVILRCVPISNHLYFYWYRQILGQKVEFLVSFYNNEISEKSEIFDDQFSVERPDGSNFTLKIRSTKLEDSAMYFCASILARAGYTFGSGTRLTVV.

J is TRBJ2-5 and V is TRBV12-3 or TRBV12-4; 7 positions agree with TRBD2. The CDR3 contains 16 residues. Germline trimming cut 0 bases from V and 3 bases from J; bases unmatched to any gene: 7. The CDR3 spells CASSLARSSGKETQYF. CDR3 sequence (DNA): TGTGCCAGCAGTTTAGCGCGCTCTAGCGGAAAAGAGACCCAGTACTTC.

V and J are TRBV10-3 and TRBJ2-2, with TRBD2 matching over 15 bases. The trim removed 5 bases at V and 4 bases at J, leaving 11 bases unmatched. CDR3 length: 19 amino acids. Germline CDR1 is ENHRY and CDR2 is SYGVKD. The CDR3 sequence: CAISPRGTSGGTSTGELFF. CDR3 nucleotide sequence: TGTGCCATCAGTCCAAGGGGGACTAGCGGGGGGACAAGCACCGGGGAGCTGTTTTTT.

This rearrangement joins TRBV2 to TRBJ1-4; D gene uncertain. The CDR3 has 12 amino acids. The germline V gene encodes CDR1 SNHLY and CDR2 FYNNEI. V dropped 4 bases and J dropped 5 bases, with 5 bases sitting between them. The CDR3, as DNA: TGTGCCAGCAGTGTTGCGAATGAAAAACTGTTTTTT. The encoded protein is CASSVANEKLFF.

This clonotype was seen many times. J is TRBJ2-5 and V is TRBV7-2; the D is unclear. Looked up from germline, CDR1 is SGHTA and CDR2 is FQGNSA. This CDR3 spans 13 amino acids. V lost 5 bases to trimming and J lost 1 base, with 8 bases between them. The CDR3 loop reads CASSTRLQETQYF. CDR3 nucleotide sequence: TGTGCCAGCAGCACCCGGCTCCAAGAGACCCAGTACTTC.

On this clonotype: A far larger clone is off by one base, so a read error is likely. As DNA, the CDR3 is TGTGCCAGCAGCTTAGCCCGGGGCATGAACACTGAAGCTTTCTTT. This sequence encodes CASSLARGMNTEAFF. The rearrangement uses TRBV7-9 and TRBJ1-1, with a weak D call TRBD1 (5 bases). V lost 0 bases, J lost 0 bases, and 8 bases lay in between. The germline V gene has CDR1 SEHNR and CDR2 FQNEAQ (reference sequence). The length of the CDR3 is 15 residues.

This clonotype was observed a few times. The chain couples TRBV4-3 to TRBJ1-2, with a possible D match to TRBD1 (5 bases). Trimming left V 4 bases short and J 6 bases short, with 12 bases between. Germline loops: CDR1 LGHNA, CDR2 YSLEER. The CDR3 totals 13 residues. The CDR3 sequence: CASSRDLGHGYTF. In DNA, the CDR3 is TGCGCCAGCAGCCGAGACTTGGGGCATGGCTACACCTTC.

As concerns this clonotype: Relative to the germline gene, one junction end is altered; a read error may explain this. The rearrangement links TRBV7-9 to TRBJ1-6, with D hard to call. This CDR3 region has 15 residues. Germline V gene data show CDR1 as SEHNR and CDR2 as FQNEAQ (reference sequence). CDR3 nucleotide sequence: TGTGCCAGCAGCGTAGCTGAGAGTAAGAATTCACCCCTCCACTTT. Its translation: CASSVAESKNSPLHF.

This clonotype has at least ten counts. The rearrangement links TRBV15 to TRBJ2-7, with 15 bases matching TRBD2. J was trimmed by 6 bases and V by 1 base; bases with no gene match: 7. This CDR3 is 17 amino acids long. CDR1 and CDR2 from the germline V gene are LNHNV and YYDKDF (reference sequence). The CDR3 spells CATSRAGLAGGRGEQYF. CDR3 bases: TGTGCCACCAGCAGAGCGGGACTAGCGGGAGGTAGAGGCGAGCAGTACTTC.

The CDR3 loop reads CASSPSGFSGSRETQYF. The CDR3 bases are TGCGCCAGCAGCCCTTCTGGGTTTAGCGGGAGTCGCGAGACCCAGTACTTC. The chain has TRBV4-1 and TRBJ2-5; the match to TRBD2 covers 9 bases. Germline V gene sequence: CDR1 MGHRA, CDR2 YSYEKL. Trimming took 4 bases from V and 5 from J; bases not matched to a gene: 14. The CDR3 is made up of 17 amino acids.

This clonotype was observed at least ten times. This chain uses TRBV29-1 with TRBJ2-7, with D perhaps TRBD2 (7 bases). V was clipped by 1 base and J by 2 bases, with 18 bases between them. The CDR3 runs 16 residues. Germline V gene data show CDR1 as SQVTM and CDR2 as ANQGSEA. The CDR3 loop reads CSVEGPLAGAPYEQYF. The CDR3 region has the DNA TGCAGCGTTGAAGGTCCTTTGGCGGGGGCCCCCTACGAGCAGTACTTC.

This CDR3 is CASRHGTSGNTGELFF. CDR3 DNA: TGTGCCAGCAGGCATGGGACTAGCGGTAACACCGGGGAGCTGTTTTTT. This sequence joins TRBV7-2 and TRBJ2-2, with 11 bases fitting TRBD2. CDR3 length: 16 amino acids. V shed 6 bases, J shed 2 bases, and the junction held 5 bases outside the gene matches. Per germline, CDR1 SGHTA and CDR2 FQGNSA. The variable domain in full, completed from reference TRBV7-2 and TRBJ2-2, reads GAGVSQSPSNKVTEKGKDVELRCDPISGHTALYWYRQSLGQGLEFLIYFQGNSAPDKSGLPSDRFSAERTGGSVSTLTIQRTQQEDSAVYLCASRHGTSGNTGELFFGEGSRLTVL.

The chain joins TRBV20-1 to TRBJ2-6; TRBD1 might be the D (5 bases). Between the trimmed V and J ends, which lost 5 bases and 1 base, there was a span of 15 bases. The CDR3 totals 16 residues. Per the germline V gene, CDR1 is DFQATT and CDR2 is SNEGSKA (reference sequence). The CDR3 DNA sequence: TGCAGTGCTTTAGGACACCCCGGGTCTGGGGCCAACGTCCTGACTTTC. Protein: CSALGHPGSGANVLTF.

V gene TRBV25-1 combines with J gene TRBJ1-1, with TRBD1 as a possible D gene (5 bases). Trimming removed 7 bases from V and 4 bases from J, with 19 bases in between. The CDR3 is 15 amino acids. Germline values: CDR1 MGHDK, CDR2 SYGVNS. DNA of the CDR3: TGTGCCAGCAAGAATCCGGGACCCGGCTTCACTGAAGCTTTCTTT. Its protein product is CASKNPGPGFTEAFF.

Concerning this clonotype: The junction departs from the called germline gene at one end, perhaps through a read error. The gene calls are TRBV25-1 and TRBJ1-2, with unresolved D. CDR3 size: 12 residues. The germline CDR1 and CDR2 sequences are MGHDK and SYGVNS. This chain's CDR3 is CASSVGRRCSPF. DNA of the CDR3: TGTGCCAGCAGTGTCGGACGAAGGTGTAGCCCCTTC.

At least ten counts were recorded for this clonotype. The chain uses TRBV7-2 and TRBJ1-5; D gene uncertain. The germline gives CDR1 SGHTA, CDR2 FQGNSA. The V end lost 5 bases, the J end lost 2 bases, and 16 bases lay between the germline ends. This CDR3 contains 16 residues. Written as DNA, the CDR3 is TGTGCCAGCAGCAAAGGCGGCAGCCACGGCAATCAGCCCCAGCATTTT. Amino acid sequence: CASSKGGSHGNQPQHF.

This clonotype was seen a handful of times. The chain has TRBV11-1 and TRBJ1-1, with D unclear. The germline gives CDR1 SGHAT, CDR2 FQDESV (reference sequence). This CDR3 contains 14 residues. Trimming cost V 2 bases and J 1 base, with 8 bases left between them. The CDR3 bases are TGTGCCAGCAGCTTATATGGGAGGAACACTGAAGCTTTCTTT. This codes for CASSLYGRNTEAFF.

The chain joins TRBV11-2 to TRBJ1-5, with D tentatively TRBD1 (6 bases). Trimming shortened V by 4 bases and J by 4 bases, and 14 bases separated the two germline ends. Germline assignment: CDR1 SGHAT and CDR2 FQNNGV. CDR3 length: 15 residues. The CDR3 is CASSSGTQQNQPQHF. In nucleotides, the CDR3 is TGTGCCAGCAGCTCTGGGACACAGCAAAATCAGCCCCAGCATTTT. The full variable domain, its missing parts supplied by reference TRBV11-2 and TRBJ1-5, is EAGVAQSPRYKIIEKRQSVAFWCNPISGHATLYWYQQILGQGPKLLIQFQNNGVVDDSQLPKDRFSAERLKGVDSTLKIQPAKLEDSAVYLCASSSGTQQNQPQHFGDGTRLSIL.

V usage is TRBV29-1 and J usage is TRBJ1-5; D remains unclear. V shed 1 base and J shed 9 bases, with 7 bases lying between them. This CDR3 is 11 amino acids long. CDR1 and CDR2 (germline): SQVTM, ANQGSEA. The CDR3 region is CSVEGTPPQHF. The DNA for the CDR3 is TGCAGCGTTGAAGGGACCCCGCCCCAGCATTTT.

Concerning this clonotype itself: This sequence may be a read error, since a much larger clone differs from it by one base. V usage is TRBV2 and J usage is TRBJ2-7; no definite D call. Germline CDR1 is SNHLY and CDR2 is FYNNEI. This CDR3 is built from 12 residues. CDR3: CAGRTDGDEQYF. Here the CDR3 DNA reads TGTGCCGGCAGAACAGATGGAGACGAGCAGTACTTC. Together with reference TRBV2 and TRBJ2-7, the CDR3 gives the full variable domain: EPEVTQTPSHQVTQMGQEVILRCVPISNHLYFYWYRQILGQKVEFLVSFYNNEISEKSEIFDDQFSVERPDGSNFTLKIRSTKLEDSAMYFCAGRTDGDEQYFGPGTRLTVT.

The genes are TRBV5-4 and TRBJ1-1; 10 bases match TRBD1. This CDR3 comprises 11 residues. CDR1 is SGHNT, CDR2 YYREEE, per germline (reference sequence). Trimming at V came to 5 bases and at J to 11 bases, leaving 3 bases not matched to a gene. The chain's CDR3 is CASSQGQGAFF. The CDR3 DNA sequence: TGTGCCAGCAGTCAGGGACAGGGGGCTTTCTTT.

This sequence joins TRBV10-3 and TRBJ2-5, with TRBD1 matching over 9 bases. The germline CDR1 and CDR2 sequences are ENHRY and SYGVKD. This CDR3 has 13 amino acids. Trimming cost V 8 bases and J 5 bases; bases outside gene matches: 6. CDR3: CAIGDREGETQYF. Here the CDR3 DNA reads TGTGCCATCGGGGACAGGGAGGGCGAGACCCAGTACTTC.